These T cell receptor beta chains were read from a single sample in a study of cytomegalovirus exposure and HLA in healthy donors. The assay was immunoSEQ multiplex PCR, and TCRdb's table has in-frame clones only and misses some. Among about 160,000 clones, 82% were seen once, and the ten largest hold more than 1.3%. Sequencing was carried out using PBMCs. Receptors originate from a girl aged 5 to 17 in good health and CMV-seropositive. CDR3s include the opening cysteine and the closing phenylalanine or tryptophan. The order of the fields is V gene, D gene, clone size, J gene, CDR3 DNA, CDR3 protein. A D gene is named only where the DNA matches it firmly. Expanded clones get a size class; other rows say once, few or many, or leave the size out.

V gene: TRBV5-6; D gene: .; clone size: .; J gene: TRBJ2-7; CDR3 DNA: TGTGCCAGCAGCTCCCCGGGGGAACACTACGAGCAGTACTTC; CDR3 protein: CASSSPGEHYEQYF
V gene: TRBV7-7; D gene: .; clone size: .; J gene: TRBJ2-1; CDR3 DNA: TGTGCTAGCAGCCTCGGGGGCGGGGGTAACAATGAGCAGTTCTTC; CDR3 protein: CASSLGGGGNNEQFF
V gene: TRBV5-5; D gene: TRBD2; clone size: .; J gene: TRBJ2-2; CDR3 DNA: TGTGCCAGCAGCCTCACTATGGGACTAGCGGGACTGACCGGGGAGCTGTTTTTT; CDR3 protein: CASSLTMGLAGLTGELFF
V gene: TRBV7-9; D gene: TRBD2; clone size: .; J gene: TRBJ2-5; CDR3 DNA: TGTGCCAGCGGACCGGGACTAGCAAAAGAGACCCAGTACTTC; CDR3 protein: CASGPGLAKETQYF
V gene: TRBV2; D gene: .; clone size: .; J gene: TRBJ1-1; CDR3 DNA: TGTGCCAGCGGTTCTTACATAGAAGCTTTCTTT; CDR3 protein: CASGSYIEAFF
V gene: TRBV4-1; D gene: TRBD1; clone size: .; J gene: TRBJ1-3; CDR3 DNA: TGCGCCAGCAGCCAAACAGGGGTAGCTGGAAACACCATATATTTT; CDR3 protein: CASSQTGVAGNTIYF
V gene: TRBV6-5; D gene: TRBD1; clone size: .; J gene: TRBJ2-7; CDR3 DNA: TGTGCCAGCAGTTATTACGGACAGGCCATTATCTACGAGCAGTACTTC; CDR3 protein: CASSYYGQAIIYEQYF
V gene: TRBV5-1; D gene: TRBD1; clone size: .; J gene: TRBJ2-6; CDR3 DNA: TGCGCCAGCAGCTTGGTGGGACAGCGCTCTGGGGCCAACGTCCTGACTTTC; CDR3 protein: CASSLVGQRSGANVLTF
V gene: TRBV29-1; D gene: TRBD1; clone size: .; J gene: TRBJ2-5; CDR3 DNA: TGCAGCGTAGCAGGCTTACCGGGACAGGGGAGGGTTTCGGCCCAGTACTTC; CDR3 protein: CSVAGLPGQGRVSAQYF
V gene: TRBV5-1; D gene: .; clone size: once; J gene: TRBJ2-3; CDR3 DNA: TGCGCCAGCAGCTTGATTCCGGGCACAGATACGCAGTATTTT; CDR3 protein: CASSLIPGTDTQYF
V gene: TRBV30; D gene: TRBD1; clone size: .; J gene: TRBJ2-3; CDR3 DNA: TGTGCCTGGAGTGTGAGACAGGGGTGGACAGATACGCAGTATTTT; CDR3 protein: CAWSVRQGWTDTQYF
V gene: TRBV19; D gene: .; clone size: once; J gene: TRBJ1-5; CDR3 DNA: TGTGCCAGTAGTGACGGACTCTGGCCCCAGCATTTT; CDR3 protein: CASSDGLWPQHF
V gene: TRBV7-3; D gene: TRBD1; clone size: .; J gene: TRBJ1-2; CDR3 DNA: TGTGCCAGCAGCGAAGACAGGGGCGCCACCTCCGGGGGCTACACCTTC; CDR3 protein: CASSEDRGATSGGYTF
V gene: TRBV5-5; D gene: .; clone size: .; J gene: TRBJ1-5; CDR3 DNA: TGTGCCAGCAGCTTGGCCCCGCAGGGAAGAAGCAATCAGCCCCAGCATTTT; CDR3 protein: CASSLAPQGRSNQPQHF
V gene: TRBV19; D gene: TRBD1; clone size: .; J gene: TRBJ1-2; CDR3 DNA: TGTGCCAGTAGTCCGGACAGGAACTATGGCTACACCTTC; CDR3 protein: CASSPDRNYGYTF
V gene: TRBV11-2; D gene: .; clone size: few; J gene: TRBJ1-4; CDR3 DNA: TGTGCCAGCAGCCGGGAGGCTAGGGCGGGTGAAAAACTGTTTTTT; CDR3 protein: CASSREARAGEKLFF
V gene: TRBV2; D gene: .; clone size: .; J gene: TRBJ2-7; CDR3 DNA: TGTGCCAGCAGTGTGAGCTCCTACGAGCAGTACTTC; CDR3 protein: CASSVSSYEQYF
V gene: TRBV28; D gene: .; clone size: .; J gene: TRBJ1-4; CDR3 DNA: TGTGCCAGCAGTTTCGCGGGGAATGAAAAACTGTTTTTT; CDR3 protein: CASSFAGNEKLFF
V gene: TRBV9; D gene: TRBD1; clone size: .; J gene: TRBJ2-7; CDR3 DNA: TGTGCCAGCAGCGTAGACCCGGGACAGGGAGGCGAGCAGTACTTC; CDR3 protein: CASSVDPGQGGEQYF
V gene: TRBV5-8; D gene: TRBD1; clone size: .; J gene: TRBJ2-7; CDR3 DNA: TGTGCCAGCAGCAACCGGGACAGGGCGGTCGAGCAGTACTTC; CDR3 protein: CASSNRDRAVEQYF
V gene: TRBV9; D gene: .; clone size: .; J gene: TRBJ2-7; CDR3 DNA: TGTGCCAGCAGCGTATTACAGGTAGGCGAGCAGTACTTC; CDR3 protein: CASSVLQVGEQYF
V gene: TRBV5-1; D gene: .; clone size: once; J gene: TRBJ2-1; CDR3 DNA: TGCGCCAGCAGCTCCGACGGGAGCTCCTACAATGAGCAGTTCTTC; CDR3 protein: CASSSDGSSYNEQFF
V gene: TRBV5-1; D gene: TRBD2; clone size: .; J gene: TRBJ2-7; CDR3 DNA: TGCGCCAGCAGCGACGGACTAGGTTACTACGAGCAGTACTTC; CDR3 protein: CASSDGLGYYEQYF
V gene: TRBV30; D gene: .; clone size: .; J gene: TRBJ2-7; CDR3 DNA: TGTGCCTGGAGTGGGACTCGGTACGAGCAGTACTTC; CDR3 protein: CAWSGTRYEQYF
V gene: TRBV7-2; D gene: TRBD1; clone size: few; J gene: TRBJ1-3; CDR3 DNA: TGTGCCAGCAGCTTAGTACGGACAGGGGGCCCAGGCACCATATATTTT; CDR3 protein: CASSLVRTGGPGTIYF
V gene: TRBV28; D gene: TRBD1; clone size: .; J gene: TRBJ1-5; CDR3 DNA: TGTGCCAGCAGAGCAACAGGGGGCCGTAATCAGCCCCAGCATTTT; CDR3 protein: CASRATGGRNQPQHF
V gene: TRBV6-1; D gene: .; clone size: .; J gene: TRBJ2-7; CDR3 DNA: TGTGCCAGCAGTGTGCGGTCACCCTACGAGCAGTACTTC; CDR3 protein: CASSVRSPYEQYF
V gene: TRBV11-3; D gene: TRBD1; clone size: .; J gene: TRBJ1-1; CDR3 DNA: TGTGCCAGCAGCTTACGGACAGGGGACACTGAAGCTTTCTTT; CDR3 protein: CASSLRTGDTEAFF